The rows below give T cell receptor beta chains drawn from one sample of a study of cytomegalovirus exposure and HLA in healthy donors. The method was immunoSEQ multiplex PCR; TCRdb's version includes in-frame clones alone and lacks a portion of them. The table includes tens of thousands of clones, around 73% detected once. Sequencing was performed on PBMCs. The receptor set was obtained from a woman between 40 and 55 years old in good health and CMV-seronegative. Both conserved end residues are part of each CDR3. The order of the fields is J gene, D gene, V gene, clone size, CDR3 protein, CDR3 DNA. The D gene is left open where the match is weak. Size is omitted from some rows. Given values are once, few, many or a class for expanded clones.

>TRBJ1-5|.|TRBV30|.
CAWSQTATSYSNQPQHF
TGTGCCTGGAGTCAAACAGCCACCTCCTATAGCAATCAGCCCCAGCATTTT
>TRBJ2-1|.|TRBV19|.
CASTGEMYNEQFF
TGTGCCAGTACAGGGGAAATGTACAATGAGCAGTTCTTC
>TRBJ2-7|TRBD2|TRBV10-1|.
CASSEVGLAGYEQYF
TGCGCCAGCAGTGAGGTCGGTCTAGCGGGTTACGAGCAGTACTTC
>TRBJ2-7|.|TRBV19|.
CASSIERGPYEQYF
TGTGCCAGTAGTATAGAGCGCGGGCCCTACGAGCAGTACTTC
>TRBJ1-1|.|TRBV4-2|.
CASSPPAFF
TGTGCCAGCAGTCCCCCGGCTTTCTTT
>TRBJ2-7|.|TRBV7-2|.
CASSSQRGSYEQYF
TGTGCCAGCAGCTCCCAAAGGGGCTCCTACGAGCAGTACTTC
>TRBJ2-7|.|TRBV28|.
CAISTGVSLSYEQYF
TGTGCCATCTCAACCGGGGTGTCCCTCTCCTACGAGCAGTACTTC
>TRBJ2-1|.|TRBV9|.
CASSVSTYNEQFF
TGTGCCAGCAGCGTATCCACCTACAATGAGCAGTTCTTC
>TRBJ1-1|.|TRBV7-9|.
CASSLKGEIQYTEAFF
TGTGCCAGCAGCTTAAAAGGGGAAATCCAGTACACTGAAGCTTTCTTT
>TRBJ1-5|.|TRBV15|.
CATARTGNSNQPQHF
TGTGCCACCGCTAGGACGGGAAATAGCAATCAGCCCCAGCATTTT
>TRBJ1-2|TRBD1|TRBV19|.
CASSRDSRYGYTF
TGTGCCAGTAGTCGGGACAGCCGATATGGCTACACCTTC
>TRBJ1-1|.|TRBV7-8|.
CASSLELKRVTEAFF
TGTGCCAGCAGCTTAGAATTGAAGAGGGTGACTGAAGCTTTCTTT
>TRBJ2-1|.|TRBV6-1|.
CASSEGLALYNEQFF
TGTGCCAGCAGTGAAGGGCTAGCGTTATACAATGAGCAGTTCTTC
>TRBJ2-5|TRBD2|TRBV6-1|.
CASSQTSGGETQYF
TGTGCCAGCAGTCAGACTAGCGGGGGGGAGACCCAGTACTTC
>TRBJ2-3|TRBD1|TRBV28|.
CASSLKGQRTYF
TGTGCCAGCAGTTTAAAGGGACAGAGGACGTATTTT
>TRBJ2-1|TRBD2|TRBV27|few
CASSSASGRDHEQFF
TGTGCCAGCAGTTCCGCTAGCGGGAGGGACCATGAGCAGTTCTTC
>TRBJ2-7|TRBD2|TRBV6-5|.
CASSTGTSAFYEQYF
TGTGCCAGCAGTACCGGGACTAGCGCATTCTACGAGCAGTACTTC